Listed below are T cell receptor beta chains from one sample, sequenced in a study of response to subunit inactivated influenza vaccine. TCRdb fed the RT-PCR reads into MiXCR, producing one record per CDR3 protein. The sample records around 250,000 distinct CDR3 sequences, more than 9% being singletons. The input for sequencing was non-naive T cells sorted from PBMCs, taken around 14 days before vaccination. These receptors all come from a man between 45 and 60 years old who received an inactivated influenza vaccine. Both conserved end residues are part of each CDR3. A D gene is named only where the DNA matches it firmly. Clone size is shown for a subset of rows, as once, few, many or a class of expanded clone.

cdr3_nt	cdr3_aa	d_call	clone_size	cdr3_length	v_call	j_call
TGCGCCAGCAGCTGGGACAGGGGAACGGCCCAGTACTTC	CASSWDRGTAQYF	TRBD1	many	13	TRBV5-1	TRBJ2-5
TGTGCCAGCAGCCAAGATAAAAGGACTAGCGGGAGGTGGGGTTCGGGCACAGATACGCAGTATTTT	CASSQDKRTSGRWGSGTDTQYF	TRBD2	few	22	TRBV3-1	TRBJ2-3
TGTGCCAGCAGCCCTAGTCCGGGACAGGGGGAAGTAGGCTACACCTTC	CASSPSPGQGEVGYTF	TRBD1	NA	16	TRBV7-6	TRBJ1-2
TGTGCCAGCAGGCCCGGGACTAGCGGGGGTGAGCAGTACTTC	CASRPGTSGGEQYF	TRBD2	few	14	TRBV12-3/TRBV12-4	TRBJ2-7
TGTGCCAGCAGGCTGACTAGCGGGAGGGCCACAGATACGCAGTATTTT	CASRLTSGRATDTQYF	TRBD2	many	16	TRBV27	TRBJ2-3
TGCGCCAGCAGCTTGGGACTAGCGGGAGGGGTGACGGATACGCAGTATTTT	CASSLGLAGGVTDTQYF	TRBD2	NA	17	TRBV5-1	TRBJ2-3
TGCAGCGTTGAATCACATTCTGGGGCCAACGTCCTGACTTTC	CSVESHSGANVLTF	NA	many	14	TRBV29-1	TRBJ2-6
TGCGCCAGCAGCACGGACAGCAACAATTCACCCCTCCACTTT	CASSTDSNNSPLHF	NA	many	14	TRBV5-1	TRBJ1-6
TGTGCCAGCAGCCAGGCCGGCGCTGAAGCTTTCTTT	CASSQAGAEAFF	NA	few	12	TRBV6-5	TRBJ1-1
TGTGCCTCGGGAGTTGCGGATACGCAGTATTTT	CASGVADTQYF	NA	NA	11	TRBV10-3	TRBJ2-3
TGCAGTGCTAGAGCCCCGGGACAGACTCATCAGCCCCAGCATTTT	CSARAPGQTHQPQHF	TRBD1	many	15	TRBV20-1	TRBJ1-5
TGTGCCAGCAGCTTGGTCGACTCCTACGAGCAGTACTTC	CASSLVDSYEQYF	NA	many	13	TRBV5-6	TRBJ2-7
TGTGCCAGCAGCCAAGGGCTGAGCTACAATGAGCAGTTCTTC	CASSQGLSYNEQFF	NA	many	14	TRBV3-1	TRBJ2-1
TGCAGCGTCGCTCGGACGGTAGCCGGGGAGCTGTTTTTT	CSVARTVAGELFF	NA	many	13	TRBV29-1	TRBJ2-2
TGTGCCAGCAGTTTTACAGGGATACAAGAGACCCAGTACTTC	CASSFTGIQETQYF	NA	few	14	TRBV5-4	TRBJ2-5
TGTGCCACCAGTACAGGGTTGGAGACCCAGTACTTC	CATSTGLETQYF	NA	NA	12	TRBV15	TRBJ2-5
TGTGCCTGGAGCCGGACAGGGGGCGGCGATGAGCAGTTCTTC	CAWSRTGGGDEQFF	TRBD1	NA	14	TRBV30	TRBJ2-1
TGTGCCAGCAGTGAATCCGTCGAGCCCAAGGGGCCCGGGGAGCTGTTTTTT	CASSESVEPKGPGELFF	NA	NA	17	TRBV25-1	TRBJ2-2
TGTGCCAGCAGACGACTGGGGCAAGAGACCCAGTACTTC	CASRRLGQETQYF	NA	few	13	TRBV2	TRBJ2-5
TGTGCCAGCAGCTTAGCTACCCCCGGGAGAGATACGCAGTATTTT	CASSLATPGRDTQYF	NA	few	15	TRBV7-2	TRBJ2-3
TGCAGTGCAGCACTAGCGGGGGGCACAGATACGCAGTATTTT	CSAALAGGTDTQYF	TRBD2	NA	14	TRBV20-1	TRBJ2-3
TGTGCCAGCAGCTTACTACAGGGGTCTTACGGTGAGCAGTTCTTC	CASSLLQGSYGEQFF	TRBD1	NA	15	TRBV7-9	TRBJ2-1
TGTGCCAGCATCAATTCCGCAGGGGTTAGATCCTACGAGCAGTACTTC	CASINSAGVRSYEQYF	NA	many	16	TRBV5-6	TRBJ2-7
TGCGCCAGCAGCTTTCCCGGGAGAAGCTACGAGCAGTACTTC	CASSFPGRSYEQYF	NA	many	14	TRBV5-1	TRBJ2-7
TGTGCCAGCAGTTTAGAGGGGATCCATGAAAAACTGTTTTTT	CASSLEGIHEKLFF	NA	many	14	TRBV12-3/TRBV12-4	TRBJ1-4
TGTGCCAGCAGCCACCCTTACGGTGAGCAGTTCTTC	CASSHPYGEQFF	NA	many	12	TRBV4-2	TRBJ2-1
TGTGCCAGCAGCTTGGTGTGGAGACAAGAGACCCAGTACTTC	CASSLVWRQETQYF	NA	NA	14	TRBV5-6	TRBJ2-5
TGTGCCAGCAGCCAAGCGGGGGGGTATAGGTCCTACGAGCAGTACTTC	CASSQAGGYRSYEQYF	TRBD2	few	16	TRBV4-2	TRBJ2-7
TGTGCCAGCAGCTTGATGGGGACCTACGAGCAGTACTTC	CASSLMGTYEQYF	NA	few	13	TRBV5-6	TRBJ2-7
TGCGCCAGCAGCCAAGATCCAGGACAGGGGGTTTACGAGCAGTACTTC	CASSQDPGQGVYEQYF	TRBD1	few	16	TRBV4-3	TRBJ2-7
TGCGCCAGCAGCTCCGGGAGGACAGGGATGAACACTGAAGCTTTCTTT	CASSSGRTGMNTEAFF	TRBD1	few	16	TRBV5-1	TRBJ1-1
TGTGCCAGCAGCCCACGGGGGGGCCTATACAATGAGCAGTTCTTC	CASSPRGGLYNEQFF	TRBD2	many	15	TRBV11-2	TRBJ2-1
TGTGCCAGCAGCCAAGGACAGGGCCGCACCGGGGAGCTGTTTTTT	CASSQGQGRTGELFF	TRBD1	few	15	TRBV3-1	TRBJ2-2
TGCGCCAGCAGCTTGGCTTTAGCGCGCACAGATACGCAGTATTTT	CASSLALARTDTQYF	NA	NA	15	TRBV5-1	TRBJ2-3
TGCAGTGCCCTGTTGGCCGGGAGGGGTATGGACAATGAGCAGTTCTTC	CSALLAGRGMDNEQFF	TRBD2	few	16	TRBV20-1	TRBJ2-1
TGTGCCAGCAGCCGATCCGGGGGCCAAGAGACCCAGTACTTC	CASSRSGGQETQYF	NA	few	14	TRBV4-2	TRBJ2-5
TGTGCCAGCAGCCCCCAGCCCGATGGGACCAGACAGTTCTTC	CASSPQPDGTRQFF	NA	many	14	TRBV7-2	TRBJ2-1